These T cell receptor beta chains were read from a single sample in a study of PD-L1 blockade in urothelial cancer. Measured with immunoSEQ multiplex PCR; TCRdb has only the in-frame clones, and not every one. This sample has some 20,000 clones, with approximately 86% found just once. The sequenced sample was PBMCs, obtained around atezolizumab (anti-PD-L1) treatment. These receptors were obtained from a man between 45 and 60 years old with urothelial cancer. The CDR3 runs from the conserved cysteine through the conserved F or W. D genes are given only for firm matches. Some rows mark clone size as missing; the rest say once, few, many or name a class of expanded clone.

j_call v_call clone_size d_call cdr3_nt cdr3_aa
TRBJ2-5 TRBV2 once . TGTGCCAGCATGAGACAGCCCCCCGCGGAGACCCAGTACTTC CASMRQPPAETQYF
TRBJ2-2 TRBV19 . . TGTGCCAGTAGTATGGGGCCAGGGAATATCCTCGGGGAGCTGTTTTTT CASSMGPGNILGELFF
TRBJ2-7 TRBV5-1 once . TGCGCCAGCAGCACCGGGGGGACAGGAGCCTCCTACGAGCAGTACTTC CASSTGGTGASYEQYF
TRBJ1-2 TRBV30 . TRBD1 TGTGCCTGGAGTGTACACAGGGGGGACTATGGCTACACCTTC CAWSVHRGDYGYTF
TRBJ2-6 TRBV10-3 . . TGTGCCATCAGTGACCGTGCTGGGGCCAACGTCCTGACTTTC CAISDRAGANVLTF
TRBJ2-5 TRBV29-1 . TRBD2 TGCAGCGCTGGACTAGCGGGCTACCAAGAGACCCAGTACTTC CSAGLAGYQETQYF
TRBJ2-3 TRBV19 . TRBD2 TGTGCCAGTAGTATCCCTAGCGGGGTCCGGGATACGCAGTATTTT CASSIPSGVRDTQYF
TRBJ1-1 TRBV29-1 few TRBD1 TGCAGCTCTGCGGGACAGGGGGCCACTGAAGCTTTCTTT CSSAGQGATEAFF
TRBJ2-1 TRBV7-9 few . TGTGCCAGCCTTGGGCGTGAGCAGTTCTTC CASLGREQFF
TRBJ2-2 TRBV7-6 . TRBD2 TGTGCCAGCAGCCGGGGGGGGCCCGGGGAGCTGTTTTTT CASSRGGPGELFF
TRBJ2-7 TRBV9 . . TGTGCCAGCAGCGCGACACTAGCTTCCTACGAGCAGTACTTC CASSATLASYEQYF
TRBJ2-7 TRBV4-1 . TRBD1 TGCGCCAGCAGCCAAGGGACAGGGGGGCGCTCCTACGAGCAGTACTTC CASSQGTGGRSYEQYF
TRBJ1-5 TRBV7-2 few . TGTGCCAGCAGCTTTGAGGAGTTGCGGCCCCAGCATTTT CASSFEELRPQHF
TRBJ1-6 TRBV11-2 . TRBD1 TGTGCCATCTCCAGGGGGATGAATTCACCCCTCCACTTT CAISRGMNSPLHF
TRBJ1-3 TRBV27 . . TGTGCCAGCAGTTTCAGCTCTGGAAACACCATATATTTT CASSFSSGNTIYF
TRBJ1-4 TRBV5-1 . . TGCGCCAGCAGCTTGGGTGGACAGTCTAATGAAAAACTGTTTTTT CASSLGGQSNEKLFF
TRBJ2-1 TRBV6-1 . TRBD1 TGTGCCAGCAGTGGACAGGGGGCATACAATGAGCAGTTCTTC CASSGQGAYNEQFF
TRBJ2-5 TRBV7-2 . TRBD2 TGTGCCAGCAGCTCCCGTCGTGGTCCAAGCGGGAGTACGGAGACCCAGTACTTC CASSSRRGPSGSTETQYF
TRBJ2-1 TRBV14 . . TGTGCCAGCAGCCAAGGCAGGGGACTACGGAACAATGAGCAGTTCTTC CASSQGRGLRNNEQFF
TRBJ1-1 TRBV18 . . TGTGCCAGCTCATCATGGGAGGGGGGAACTGAAGCTTTCTTT CASSSWEGGTEAFF
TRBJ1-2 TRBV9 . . TGTGCCAGCAGCGTAGGAACAGCGGATATTAACTATGGCTACACCTTC CASSVGTADINYGYTF
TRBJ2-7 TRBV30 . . TGTGCCTGGGCGACACTGGGCGAGCAGTACTTC CAWATLGEQYF
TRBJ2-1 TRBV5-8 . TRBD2 TGTGCCAGCAGCTTGAGGCGGGAGGGACTAGCGGGAGACAAGCAGTTCTTC CASSLRREGLAGDKQFF
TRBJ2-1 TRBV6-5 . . TGTGCCAGCAGTTACTCGACTAGCAATGAGCAGTTCTTC CASSYSTSNEQFF
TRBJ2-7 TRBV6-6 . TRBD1 TGTGCCAGCAGTCCAGGGGGCGCGATATCCTACGAGCAGTACTTC CASSPGGAISYEQYF
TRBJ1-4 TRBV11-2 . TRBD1 TGTGCCAGCAGCCGGGGACAGCGTGAAAAACTGTTTTTT CASSRGQREKLFF
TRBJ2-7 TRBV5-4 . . TGTGCCAGCAGCTTCGGTCTGGGCCCATTCTCCTACGAGCAGTACTTC CASSFGLGPFSYEQYF
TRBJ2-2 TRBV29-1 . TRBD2 TGCAGCGTTGAAGGGCGGGAGGGGAGCGCCGGGGAGCTGTTTTTT CSVEGREGSAGELFF
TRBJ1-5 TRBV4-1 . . TGCGCCAGCAGCCAGAGGGCGGGGAGTCAGCCCCAGCATTTT CASSQRAGSQPQHF
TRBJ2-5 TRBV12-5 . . TGTGCTAGTGGTTTGGTATGGGGGCGAGGGGGGACCCAGTACTTC CASGLVWGRGGTQYF
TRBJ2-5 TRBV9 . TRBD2 TGTGCCAGCAGCTCTCCCGGCGGGGGGGCGGGGTATGAGACCCAGTACTTC CASSSPGGGAGYETQYF
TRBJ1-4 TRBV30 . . TGTGCCTGGAGTCCCGCGGGTATTTTGGAAAAACTGTTTTTT CAWSPAGILEKLFF
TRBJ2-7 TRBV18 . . TGTGCCAGCTCACAACAGGGAAACGAGCAGTACTTC CASSQQGNEQYF
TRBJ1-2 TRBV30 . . TGTGCCTGGAGTGTATCGACACTCCTCTATGGCTACACCTTC CAWSVSTLLYGYTF
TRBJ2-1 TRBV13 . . TGTGCCAGCAGCTCAGAGGGTCTTTTTGTTGATGAGCAGTTCTTC CASSSEGLFVDEQFF
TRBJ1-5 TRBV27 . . TGTGCCAGCAGTCCCCTTGCGCTTAGCAATCAGCCCCAGCATTTT CASSPLALSNQPQHF
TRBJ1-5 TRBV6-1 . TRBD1 TGTGCCAGCAGCCTCGGACAGGGCGGCAATCAGCCCCAGCATTTT CASSLGQGGNQPQHF
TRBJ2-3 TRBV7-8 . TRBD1 TGTGCCAGCAGCGACCGGACAGGTCGCACAGATACGCAGTATTTT CASSDRTGRTDTQYF
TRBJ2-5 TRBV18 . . TGTGCCAGCTCATCTTACAGGGCTAACCAAGAGACCCAGTACTTC CASSSYRANQETQYF
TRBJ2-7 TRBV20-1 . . TGCAGGAACGGACTCCCCTACGAGCAGTACTTC CRNGLPYEQYF
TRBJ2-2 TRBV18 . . TGTGCCAGCTCACCCTTGGACAGTCCTGGCGGGGAGCTGTTTTTT CASSPLDSPGGELFF
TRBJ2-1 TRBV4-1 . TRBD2 TGCGCCAGCAGCCAAGATTGGACTAGCGGGGGGAATGAGCAGTTCTTC CASSQDWTSGGNEQFF